The sequence of this T cell receptor beta chain was determined in a study of blood T cell repertoires in COVID-19. Overall study: Nucleic acid was either cDNA or gDNA, and it came from T cells, B-cell-depleted T cells, or PBMCs.

Participant-given clinical history determined each cohort assignment. In the study's own analysis: Estimates of nucleated cell counts were drawn from the amplification of reference gene primers. Repertoires were generated with immunoSEQ multiplex PCR, while TCRdb's copy carries only in-frame clones and drops some. Clone size and the V and J calls come from that table; the DNA yielded D and trimming. The table records about 210,000 clones, about nine tenths of them present only once. Trimming shortened V by 1 base and J by 3 bases, and 7 bases separated the two germline ends. CDR3 length: 14 amino acids. Germline V gives CDR1 LNHDA, CDR2 SQIVND (reference sequence).

The J gene is TRBJ2-1, the V gene TRBV19, with no clear D. The sample taken for sequencing was PBMCs or T cells enriched from blood (not recorded which). The receptor was derived from a man aged 18 to 30 with acute COVID-19. CDR3 loop: CASSIGGFYNEQFF. The CDR3 coding sequence is TGTGCCAGTAGTATAGGAGGCTTCTACAATGAGCAGTTCTTC.